Described below is a single T cell receptor beta chain sequence and its context. Its antigen remains undetermined. This CDR3 fails to terminate in the conserved phenylalanine or tryptophan, so it likely reflects a read error. The entry originates in a study of tumor and adjacent non-tumor tissue in lung cancer (dated by TCRdb to the late 2010s). For the wider study: Patients with adenocarcinoma (around 13), squamous cell carcinoma (2) and small cell lung cancer (1) were included in the cohort. Under 35 paired specimens, one tumor and one normal lung sample per patient, were profiled by TCRbeta CDR3 sequencing. Sequencing generated a total of 130,000,000 or so productive TCRbeta reads, averaging roughly 4.2 million reads per sample. Bulk TCRbeta repertoires were compared between lung tumor tissue and matched distant non-tumor lung tissue obtained from fewer than 16 lung cancer patients. Among the roughly 15 patients, ages ranged from roughly 30 to 76 years, about 10 were men and 5 were women, and disease was TNM stage I to III. Study-level results and caveats: Because peripheral blood was not sequenced, the blood TCRbeta repertoires of the lung cancer patients in the study went unexamined. A significantly larger cumulative share of the repertoire was made up by the top 100 clones in normal lung than in tumor tissue. Only roughly 16 patients were in the cohort, and the authors stated that larger samples and more detailed clinical data are needed. Neither the sequencing platform nor unique molecular identifiers are named or mentioned anywhere in the methods. Significantly higher TCR diversity (inverse Simpson) was observed in tumor tissue than in normal lung tissue (about 410 vs 180, P = 0.0075, Mann-Whitney U test). TCR diversity was significantly higher in younger patients, and higher tumor TCR diversity was associated with shorter overall and disease-free survival.

RNA was isolated from bulk, unsorted tissue, and RNA quality was assessed with a NanoDrop ND-1000 and an Agilent 2100. The normal lung samples consisted of distant non-tumor tissue collected more than 3 cm from the tumor edge. Newly diagnosed lung cancer patients without prior chemotherapy who had been admitted for thoracic surgery in China between August and November 2014 were enrolled as donors. Patients with previous radiotherapy or chemotherapy, or with another concurrent cancer, were excluded from the study. Surgical tissue pieces of roughly 1-2.1 cm3 were preserved in RNAlater solution and stored at -80 °C until use. The library came from multiplex PCR. Sequenced on an Illumina HiSeq 2500. TCRbeta libraries were constructed through three rounds of nested PCR with primers (Table S4) according to protocols modified from ARM-PCR. Before sequencing, PCR products of 200-500 bp were excised from the gel and purified with the QIAquick gel extraction kit. The authors' pipeline ran thus. Reads were cleaned using Trimmomatic, were merged into complete CDR3 sequences using FLASH, and were assigned to V(D)J germline segments using MiTCR. VDJtools was used to compute clonal diversity as the inverse Simpson's index. Productive reads were defined as in-frame sequences without a premature stop codon. TCRdb ran its own pipeline on the public reads, namely fastp trimming at Q25 and MiXCR clone calling, and kept in-frame beta chains. Each entry is one CDR3 protein sequence, shown with its most common DNA and genes. Clone size and V and J calls follow TCRdb, not the original study. For this sample the table gives roughly 74,000 distinct CDR3 sequences, of which over 60% were detected only once. The ten top clones hold 40% of the sample.

Based on the germline V gene (reference sequence), the CDR1 and CDR2 sequences are SGHAT and FQDESV. Termini included, the CDR3 measures 14 amino acids. Only the CDR3 DNA is retained, 42 bases long and in frame from the first base. The source material was distant non-tumor lung tissue. This sequence uses TRBV11-1 and TRBJ2-7; a tentative D match to TRBD1 spans 5 bases. This clonotype was sampled from a man in his 70s with non-small cell lung cancer. The CDR3 protein is CPSSSRESTYGQYL. The nucleotide sequence is given as TGTCCCAGCAGCTCCAGGGAATCGACCTATGGGCAGTACTTA.